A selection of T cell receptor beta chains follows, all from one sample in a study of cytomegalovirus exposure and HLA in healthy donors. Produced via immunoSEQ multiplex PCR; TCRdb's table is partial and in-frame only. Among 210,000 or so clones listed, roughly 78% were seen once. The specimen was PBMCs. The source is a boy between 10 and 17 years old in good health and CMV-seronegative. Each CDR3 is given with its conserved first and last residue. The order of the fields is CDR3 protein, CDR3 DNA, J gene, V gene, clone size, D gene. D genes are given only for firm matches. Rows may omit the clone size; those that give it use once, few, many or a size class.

CDR3aa: CASSLISGTPDGYTF; CDR3nt: TGCGCCAGCAGCTTGATCTCCGGGACACCGGATGGCTACACCTTC; j_gene: TRBJ1-2; v_gene: TRBV5-1; abundance: .; d_gene: .
CDR3aa: CASGTSGTSSYNEQFF; CDR3nt: TGTGCCAGCGGAACTTCCGGGACTAGCTCCTACAATGAGCAGTTCTTC; j_gene: TRBJ2-1; v_gene: TRBV27; abundance: .; d_gene: TRBD2
CDR3aa: CASSPQREYYNEQFF; CDR3nt: TGTGCCAGCAGCCCCCAGCGGGAATACTACAATGAGCAGTTCTTC; j_gene: TRBJ2-1; v_gene: TRBV7-2; abundance: few; d_gene: TRBD2
CDR3aa: CASSDKTTDTQYF; CDR3nt: TGCGCCAGCAGCGACAAGACGACAGATACGCAGTATTTT; j_gene: TRBJ2-3; v_gene: TRBV5-1; abundance: .; d_gene: .
CDR3aa: CASSERQGPYEQYF; CDR3nt: TGTGCCAGCAGTGAAAGACAGGGGCCCTACGAGCAGTACTTC; j_gene: TRBJ2-7; v_gene: TRBV6-1; abundance: .; d_gene: TRBD1
CDR3aa: CASSVAEGRGETQYF; CDR3nt: TGTGCCAGCAGCGTAGCGGAGGGGAGAGGAGAGACCCAGTACTTC; j_gene: TRBJ2-5; v_gene: TRBV9; abundance: once; d_gene: .
CDR3aa: CASSYGRGWNTGELFF; CDR3nt: TGTGCCAGCAGTTATGGTAGGGGGTGGAACACCGGGGAGCTGTTTTTT; j_gene: TRBJ2-2; v_gene: TRBV6-9; abundance: .; d_gene: .
CDR3aa: CSAGEVQPQHF; CDR3nt: TGCAGTGCAGGGGAGGTTCAGCCCCAGCATTTT; j_gene: TRBJ1-5; v_gene: TRBV20-1; abundance: once; d_gene: .
CDR3aa: CASRGTGENTIYF; CDR3nt: TGTGCCAGCAGGGGGACAGGGGAAAACACCATATATTTT; j_gene: TRBJ1-3; v_gene: TRBV2; abundance: few; d_gene: TRBD1
CDR3aa: CAWNFLSGNTIYF; CDR3nt: TGTGCCTGGAATTTCCTCTCTGGAAACACCATATATTTT; j_gene: TRBJ1-3; v_gene: TRBV30; abundance: few; d_gene: .
CDR3aa: CASSLRGQYTEAFF; CDR3nt: TGTGCCAGCAGTTTAAGGGGCCAGTACACTGAAGCTTTCTTT; j_gene: TRBJ1-1; v_gene: TRBV6-5; abundance: .; d_gene: .
CDR3aa: CAISEGGGIYEQYF; CDR3nt: TGTGCCATCAGTGAGGGTGGCGGGATCTACGAGCAGTACTTC; j_gene: TRBJ2-7; v_gene: TRBV10-3; abundance: .; d_gene: .
CDR3aa: CASSLGGRASYNEQFF; CDR3nt: TGCGCCAGCAGCCTAGGCGGGAGGGCCTCCTACAATGAGCAGTTCTTC; j_gene: TRBJ2-1; v_gene: TRBV4-1; abundance: .; d_gene: TRBD2
CDR3aa: CSVWTGSDYTF; CDR3nt: TGCAGCGTCTGGACAGGGTCGGACTACACCTTC; j_gene: TRBJ1-2; v_gene: TRBV29-1; abundance: .; d_gene: TRBD1
CDR3aa: CASSYDTGGPYEQYF; CDR3nt: TGCGCCAGCAGCTACGATACCGGGGGTCCCTACGAGCAGTACTTC; j_gene: TRBJ2-7; v_gene: TRBV5-1; abundance: .; d_gene: .
CDR3aa: CASSPPGLPYEQYF; CDR3nt: TGTGCCAGCAGCCCACCGGGACTTCCTTACGAGCAGTACTTC; j_gene: TRBJ2-7; v_gene: TRBV13; abundance: .; d_gene: .
CDR3aa: CASSLAPFTDTQYF; CDR3nt: TGTGCCAGCAGTTTGGCCCCCTTCACAGATACGCAGTATTTT; j_gene: TRBJ2-3; v_gene: TRBV27; abundance: .; d_gene: .
CDR3aa: CASSHPAYEQYF; CDR3nt: TGTGCCAGCAGCCATCCGGCCTACGAGCAGTACTTC; j_gene: TRBJ2-7; v_gene: TRBV11-2; abundance: .; d_gene: .
CDR3aa: CAISESTSGDSSYNEQFF; CDR3nt: TGTGCCATCAGTGAGTCGACTAGCGGGGATAGCTCCTACAATGAGCAGTTCTTC; j_gene: TRBJ2-1; v_gene: TRBV10-3; abundance: .; d_gene: TRBD2
CDR3aa: CASRRKREVDEQYF; CDR3nt: TGTGCCAGCAGGCGTAAGCGGGAGGTCGACGAGCAGTACTTC; j_gene: TRBJ2-7; v_gene: TRBV6-6; abundance: few; d_gene: TRBD2
CDR3aa: CASSIYGKSYEQYF; CDR3nt: TGTGCCAGTAGTATTTACGGGAAAAGCTACGAGCAGTACTTC; j_gene: TRBJ2-7; v_gene: TRBV19; abundance: .; d_gene: .
CDR3aa: CASSLRTSGQGPNYGYTF; CDR3nt: TGTGCCAGCAGTTTACGGACCTCGGGACAGGGACCTAACTATGGCTACACCTTC; j_gene: TRBJ1-2; v_gene: TRBV27; abundance: .; d_gene: TRBD1
CDR3aa: CASSSRSLAGGITSSYNEQFF; CDR3nt: TGTGCCAGCAGTTCAAGGAGTCTAGCGGGAGGGATTACGAGCTCCTACAATGAGCAGTTCTTC; j_gene: TRBJ2-1; v_gene: TRBV27; abundance: .; d_gene: TRBD2
CDR3aa: CATGRTLRTGELFF; CDR3nt: TGTGCCACTGGTAGGACTCTCCGCACCGGGGAGCTGTTTTTT; j_gene: TRBJ2-2; v_gene: TRBV6-5; abundance: few; d_gene: .
CDR3aa: CASKARGGNTEAFF; CDR3nt: TGTGCCAGCAAAGCTCGGGGAGGGAACACTGAAGCTTTCTTT; j_gene: TRBJ1-1; v_gene: TRBV6-4; abundance: .; d_gene: .
CDR3aa: CASSLEQGTEAFF; CDR3nt: TGTGCCAGCAGCTTAGAGCAGGGCACTGAAGCTTTCTTT; j_gene: TRBJ1-1; v_gene: TRBV7-9; abundance: .; d_gene: .
CDR3aa: CASSVEGLPNYEQYF; CDR3nt: TGTGCCAGCAGCGTAGAGGGACTACCTAATTACGAGCAGTACTTC; j_gene: TRBJ2-7; v_gene: TRBV9; abundance: .; d_gene: TRBD2
CDR3aa: CASSGYRTGRARCEAFF; CDR3nt: TGTGCCAGCAGTGGATACCGGACAGGGCGGGCCCGTTGCGAAGCTTTCTTT; j_gene: TRBJ1-1; v_gene: TRBV2; abundance: .; d_gene: TRBD1
CDR3aa: CASSARGVHEQYF; CDR3nt: TGTGCCAGCAGTGCCCGGGGGGTCCACGAGCAGTACTTC; j_gene: TRBJ2-7; v_gene: TRBV28; abundance: .; d_gene: TRBD2
CDR3aa: CATSRSGSVSDTQYF; CDR3nt: TGTGCCACCAGCAGATCCGGGTCCGTCTCGGATACGCAGTATTTT; j_gene: TRBJ2-3; v_gene: TRBV15; abundance: .; d_gene: .
CDR3aa: CASSLAAPRDTQYF; CDR3nt: TGCGCCAGCAGCCTAGCGGCCCCACGAGATACGCAGTATTTT; j_gene: TRBJ2-3; v_gene: TRBV10-1; abundance: once; d_gene: TRBD2
CDR3aa: CASSTTVAGSRGQFF; CDR3nt: TGTGCCAGTAGTACGACTGTGGCGGGCTCTCGTGGGCAGTTCTTC; j_gene: TRBJ2-1; v_gene: TRBV19; abundance: .; d_gene: .
CDR3aa: CASSYPGLAPFTDTQYF; CDR3nt: TGTGCCAGCAGCTACCCGGGGCTAGCGCCGTTCACAGATACGCAGTATTTT; j_gene: TRBJ2-3; v_gene: TRBV7-8; abundance: once; d_gene: .
CDR3aa: CASTKDRQNTEAFF; CDR3nt: TGTGCCAGCACCAAGGACAGACAGAACACTGAAGCTTTCTTT; j_gene: TRBJ1-1; v_gene: TRBV5-4; abundance: .; d_gene: .
CDR3aa: CASRRGLDTQYF; CDR3nt: TGCGCCAGCCGCAGGGGGTTAGATACGCAGTATTTT; j_gene: TRBJ2-3; v_gene: TRBV10-2; abundance: .; d_gene: TRBD1
CDR3aa: CAWSVAGGYGYTF; CDR3nt: TGTGCCTGGAGTGTAGCGGGTGGCTATGGCTACACCTTC; j_gene: TRBJ1-2; v_gene: TRBV30; abundance: .; d_gene: .
CDR3aa: CASSLGGGYTF; CDR3nt: TGTGCCAGCAGCTTAGGGGGTGGCTACACCTTC; j_gene: TRBJ1-2; v_gene: TRBV5-6; abundance: .; d_gene: .
CDR3aa: CATSSMTGAGNQPQHF; CDR3nt: TGTGCCACCAGCAGTATGACAGGGGCGGGCAATCAGCCCCAGCATTTT; j_gene: TRBJ1-5; v_gene: TRBV15; abundance: .; d_gene: TRBD1
CDR3aa: CAWASGRAGVAYEQYF; CDR3nt: TGTGCCTGGGCTAGCGGGAGGGCCGGAGTCGCCTACGAGCAGTACTTC; j_gene: TRBJ2-7; v_gene: TRBV30; abundance: once; d_gene: TRBD2
CDR3aa: CASSLVLNTEAFF; CDR3nt: TGTGCCAGCAGCTTAGTCTTGAACACTGAAGCTTTCTTT; j_gene: TRBJ1-1; v_gene: TRBV7-9; abundance: .; d_gene: .
CDR3aa: CASSYSGLATEQYF; CDR3nt: TGTGCCAGCAGTTATTCCGGACTAGCAACCGAGCAGTACTTC; j_gene: TRBJ2-7; v_gene: TRBV6-5; abundance: .; d_gene: TRBD2
CDR3aa: CASSLRDRNTEAFF; CDR3nt: TGTGCCAGCAGCTTAAGGGACAGGAACACTGAAGCTTTCTTT; j_gene: TRBJ1-1; v_gene: TRBV7-3; abundance: .; d_gene: TRBD1
CDR3aa: CGGVFSSGANVLTF; CDR3nt: TGCGGGGGGGTTTTCTCCTCTGGGGCCAACGTCCTGACTTTC; j_gene: TRBJ2-6; v_gene: TRBV29-1; abundance: .; d_gene: TRBD2
CDR3aa: CASSPSGSITGELFF; CDR3nt: TGTGCCAGCAGCCCCAGCGGGAGCATTACCGGGGAGCTGTTTTTT; j_gene: TRBJ2-2; v_gene: TRBV11-2; abundance: .; d_gene: TRBD2
CDR3aa: CASSRTGTDNSPLHF; CDR3nt: TGTGCCAGCAGTCGCACCGGGACAGATAATTCACCCCTCCACTTT; j_gene: TRBJ1-6; v_gene: TRBV27; abundance: .; d_gene: TRBD1
CDR3aa: CASSSGQDNEKLFF; CDR3nt: TGTGCCAGCAGCTCGGGACAGGATAATGAAAAACTGTTTTTT; j_gene: TRBJ1-4; v_gene: TRBV7-6; abundance: .; d_gene: TRBD1
CDR3aa: CSVVGTLRGDEQFF; CDR3nt: TGCAGCGTTGTCGGGACACTCAGGGGGGATGAGCAGTTCTTC; j_gene: TRBJ2-1; v_gene: TRBV29-1; abundance: .; d_gene: .
CDR3aa: CAYRSTDTQYF; CDR3nt: TGTGCCTACAGGAGCACAGATACGCAGTATTTT; j_gene: TRBJ2-3; v_gene: TRBV30; abundance: .; d_gene: .
CDR3aa: CASSPSEGARTEAFF; CDR3nt: TGTGCCAGCTCACCAAGCGAGGGGGCACGGACTGAAGCTTTCTTT; j_gene: TRBJ1-1; v_gene: TRBV18; abundance: .; d_gene: TRBD1
CDR3aa: CAWRREKLNEQYF; CDR3nt: TGTGCCTGGAGGAGGGAAAAACTCAACGAGCAGTACTTC; j_gene: TRBJ2-7; v_gene: TRBV30; abundance: .; d_gene: .
CDR3aa: CAIRGSGSSDNEQFF; CDR3nt: TGTGCCATCAGGGGTAGCGGGAGTAGTGACAATGAGCAGTTCTTC; j_gene: TRBJ2-1; v_gene: TRBV10-3; abundance: .; d_gene: TRBD2